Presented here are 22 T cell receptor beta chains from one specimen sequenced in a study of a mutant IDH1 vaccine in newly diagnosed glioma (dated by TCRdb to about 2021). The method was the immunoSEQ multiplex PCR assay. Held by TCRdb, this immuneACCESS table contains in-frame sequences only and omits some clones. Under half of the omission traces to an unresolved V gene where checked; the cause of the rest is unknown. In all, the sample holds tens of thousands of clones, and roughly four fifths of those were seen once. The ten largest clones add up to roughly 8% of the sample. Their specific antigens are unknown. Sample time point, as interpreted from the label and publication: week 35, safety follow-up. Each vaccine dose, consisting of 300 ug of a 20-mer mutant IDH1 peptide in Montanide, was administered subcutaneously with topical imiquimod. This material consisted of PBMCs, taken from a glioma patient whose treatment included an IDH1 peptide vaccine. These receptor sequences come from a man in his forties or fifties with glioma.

The CDR3 protein is CASSPRLLSGYTF. CDR3 nucleotides: TGCGCCAGCAGCCCCCGGCTTCTCTCTGGCTACACCTTC. The chain recombines TRBV5-1 with TRBJ1-2, with D unclear. The CDR3 consists of 13 residues. Per germline, CDR1 SGHRS and CDR2 YFSETQ. V gave up 4 bases and J gave up 7 bases, with 14 bases separating them.

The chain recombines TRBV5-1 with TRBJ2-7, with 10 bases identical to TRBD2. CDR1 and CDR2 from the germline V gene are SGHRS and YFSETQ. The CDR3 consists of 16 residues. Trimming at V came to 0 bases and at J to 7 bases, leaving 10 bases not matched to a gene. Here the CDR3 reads CASSLDSSGSRGEQYF. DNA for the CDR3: TGCGCCAGCAGCTTGGATTCTAGCGGGAGTCGGGGAGAGCAGTACTTC.

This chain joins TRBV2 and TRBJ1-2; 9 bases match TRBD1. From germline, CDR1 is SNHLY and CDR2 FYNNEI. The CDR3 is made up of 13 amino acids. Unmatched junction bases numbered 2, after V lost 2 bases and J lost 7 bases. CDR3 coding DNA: TGTGCCAGCAGTGAAACAGGGGGCGGTGGCTACACCTTC. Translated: CASSETGGGGYTF.

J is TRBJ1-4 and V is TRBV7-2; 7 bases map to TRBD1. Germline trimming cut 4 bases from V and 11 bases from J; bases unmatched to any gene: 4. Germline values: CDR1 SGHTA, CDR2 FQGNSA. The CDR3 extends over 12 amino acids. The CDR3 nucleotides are TGTGCCAGCAGCTCCGACAGGGAGAAACTGTTTTTT. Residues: CASSSDREKLFF.

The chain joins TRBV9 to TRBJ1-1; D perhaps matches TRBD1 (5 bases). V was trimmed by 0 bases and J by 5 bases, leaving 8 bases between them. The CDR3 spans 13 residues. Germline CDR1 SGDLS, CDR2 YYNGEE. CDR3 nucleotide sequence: TGTGCCAGCAGCGTAGGAGGGGAAACTGAAGCTTTCTTT. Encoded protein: CASSVGGETEAFF.

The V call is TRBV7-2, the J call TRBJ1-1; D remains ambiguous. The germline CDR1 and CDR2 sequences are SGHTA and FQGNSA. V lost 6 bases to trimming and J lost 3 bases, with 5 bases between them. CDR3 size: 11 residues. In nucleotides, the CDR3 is TGTGCCAGCAGTCAGGACACTGAAGCTTTCTTT. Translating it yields CASSQDTEAFF.

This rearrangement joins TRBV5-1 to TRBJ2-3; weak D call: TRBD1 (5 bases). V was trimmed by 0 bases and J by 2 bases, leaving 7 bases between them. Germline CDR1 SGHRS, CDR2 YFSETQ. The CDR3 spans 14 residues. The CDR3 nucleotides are TGCGCCAGCAGCTTGGAGGGGTACACAGATACGCAGTATTTT. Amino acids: CASSLEGYTDTQYF.

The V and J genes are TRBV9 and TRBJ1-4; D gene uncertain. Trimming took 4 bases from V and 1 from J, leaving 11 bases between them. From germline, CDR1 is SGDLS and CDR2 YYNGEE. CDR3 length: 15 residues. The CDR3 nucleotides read TGTGCCAGCAGCACGGCCCTGGGAACTAATGAAAAACTGTTTTTT. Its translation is CASSTALGTNEKLFF. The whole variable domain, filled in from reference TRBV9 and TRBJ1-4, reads DSGVTQTPKHLITATGQRVTLRCSPRSGDLSVYWYQQSLDQGLQFLIQYYNGEERAKGNILERFSAQQFPDLHSELNLSSLELGDSALYFCASSTALGTNEKLFFGSGTQLSVL.

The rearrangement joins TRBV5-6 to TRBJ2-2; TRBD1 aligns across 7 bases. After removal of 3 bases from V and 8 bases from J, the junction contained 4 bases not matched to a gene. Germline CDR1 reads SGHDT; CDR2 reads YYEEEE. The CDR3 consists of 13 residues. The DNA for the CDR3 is TGTGCCAGCAGCTACGGGACAGATGGGGAGCTGTTTTTT. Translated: CASSYGTDGELFF.

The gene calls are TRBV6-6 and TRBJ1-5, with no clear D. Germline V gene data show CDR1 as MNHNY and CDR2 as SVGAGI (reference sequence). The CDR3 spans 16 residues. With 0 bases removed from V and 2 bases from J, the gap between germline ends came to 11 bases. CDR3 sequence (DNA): TGTGCCAGCAGTTACTCCCGATTGAATGGCAATCAGCCCCAGCATTTT. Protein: CASSYSRLNGNQPQHF.

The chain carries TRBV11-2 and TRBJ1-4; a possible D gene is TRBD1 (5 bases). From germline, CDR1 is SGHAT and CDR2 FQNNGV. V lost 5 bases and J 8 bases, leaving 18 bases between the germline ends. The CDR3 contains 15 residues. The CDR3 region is CASSASGGGYEKLFF. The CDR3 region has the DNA TGTGCCAGCAGCGCTAGCGGGGGAGGGTACGAAAAACTGTTTTTT.

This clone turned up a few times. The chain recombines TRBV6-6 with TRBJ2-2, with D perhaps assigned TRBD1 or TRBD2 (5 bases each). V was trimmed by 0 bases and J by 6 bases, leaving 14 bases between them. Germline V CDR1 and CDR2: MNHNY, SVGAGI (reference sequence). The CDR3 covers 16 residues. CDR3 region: CASSYSRGTNAGELFF. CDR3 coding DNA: TGTGCCAGCAGTTACTCGAGAGGGACCAACGCCGGGGAGCTGTTTTTT.

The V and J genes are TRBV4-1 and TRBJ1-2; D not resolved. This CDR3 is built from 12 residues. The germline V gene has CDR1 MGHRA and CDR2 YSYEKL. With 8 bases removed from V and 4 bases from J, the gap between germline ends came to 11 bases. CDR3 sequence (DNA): TGCGCCAGCCTCCATGAGGGCTATGGCTACACCTTC. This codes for CASLHEGYGYTF.

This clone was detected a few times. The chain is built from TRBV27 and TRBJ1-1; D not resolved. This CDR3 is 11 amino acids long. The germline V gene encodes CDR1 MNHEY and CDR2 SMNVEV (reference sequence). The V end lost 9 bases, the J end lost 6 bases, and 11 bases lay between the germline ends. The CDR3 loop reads CASPHRPEAFF. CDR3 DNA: TGTGCCAGTCCCCACCGGCCTGAAGCTTTCTTT.

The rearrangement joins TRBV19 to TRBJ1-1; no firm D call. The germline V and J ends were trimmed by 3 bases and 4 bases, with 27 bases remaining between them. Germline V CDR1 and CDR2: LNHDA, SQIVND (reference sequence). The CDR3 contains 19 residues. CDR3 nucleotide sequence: TGTGCCAGTAGTATTAATTGGCAGTGGATAAAGCGGATTGGCACTGAAGCTTTCTTT. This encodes CASSINWQWIKRIGTEAFF.

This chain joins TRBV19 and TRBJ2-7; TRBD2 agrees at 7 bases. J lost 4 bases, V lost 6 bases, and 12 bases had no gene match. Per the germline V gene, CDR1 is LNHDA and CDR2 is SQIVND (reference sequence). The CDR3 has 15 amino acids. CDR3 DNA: TGTGCCAGTAGCTCTCCAAGAGCGGGGCGATACGAGCAGTACTTC. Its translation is CASSSPRAGRYEQYF.

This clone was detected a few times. CDR3 region: CASSVTSSSGNTIYF. The CDR3 nucleotides read TGTGCCAGCAGTGTGACTTCAAGCTCTGGAAACACCATATATTTT. The V and J genes are TRBV2 and TRBJ1-3; no clear D gene. The CDR3 length is 15 residues. Trimming left V 4 bases short and J 0 bases short, with 10 bases between. Per the germline V gene, CDR1 is SNHLY and CDR2 is FYNNEI.

The CDR3 sequence is CATSRDGAGGTEAFF. CDR3 sequence (DNA): TGTGCCACCAGCAGAGATGGCGCCGGGGGCACTGAAGCTTTCTTT. The chain employs TRBV15 and TRBJ1-1; D possibly corresponds to TRBD1 (5 bases). This CDR3 is 15 amino acids long. Germline assignment: CDR1 LNHNV and CDR2 YYDKDF (reference sequence). V was clipped by 0 bases and J by 4 bases, with 12 bases between them.

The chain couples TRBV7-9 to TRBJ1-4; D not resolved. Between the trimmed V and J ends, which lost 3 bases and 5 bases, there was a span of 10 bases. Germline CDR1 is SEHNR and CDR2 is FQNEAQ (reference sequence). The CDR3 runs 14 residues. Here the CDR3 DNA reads TGTGCCAGCAGCTTGTCGGGGAGCAATGAAAAACTGTTTTTT. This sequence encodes CASSLSGSNEKLFF.

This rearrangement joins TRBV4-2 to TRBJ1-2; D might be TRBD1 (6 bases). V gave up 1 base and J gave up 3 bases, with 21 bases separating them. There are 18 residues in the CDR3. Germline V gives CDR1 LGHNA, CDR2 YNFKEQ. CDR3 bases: TGTGCCAGCAGCCAAGCCCTAAGGGGGAGGACAACCGACTATGGCTACACCTTC. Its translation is CASSQALRGRTTDYGYTF.

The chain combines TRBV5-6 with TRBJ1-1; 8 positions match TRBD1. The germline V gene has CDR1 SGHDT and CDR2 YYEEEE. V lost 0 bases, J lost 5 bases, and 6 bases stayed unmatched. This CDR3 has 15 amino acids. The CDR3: CASSLAQGAGTEAFF. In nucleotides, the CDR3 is TGTGCCAGCAGCTTGGCGCAGGGGGCTGGGACTGAAGCTTTCTTT.

The CDR3, as DNA: TGTGCCAGCAGCCTCCTGGGGGACGAGCAGTACTTC. Its protein is CASSLLGDEQYF. The chain is built from TRBV9 and TRBJ2-7; D is possibly TRBD1 or TRBD2 (5 bases each). There are 12 residues in the CDR3. Trimming took off 4 bases at V and 5 bases at J, with 10 bases between the two ends. Germline CDR1 SGDLS, CDR2 YYNGEE.